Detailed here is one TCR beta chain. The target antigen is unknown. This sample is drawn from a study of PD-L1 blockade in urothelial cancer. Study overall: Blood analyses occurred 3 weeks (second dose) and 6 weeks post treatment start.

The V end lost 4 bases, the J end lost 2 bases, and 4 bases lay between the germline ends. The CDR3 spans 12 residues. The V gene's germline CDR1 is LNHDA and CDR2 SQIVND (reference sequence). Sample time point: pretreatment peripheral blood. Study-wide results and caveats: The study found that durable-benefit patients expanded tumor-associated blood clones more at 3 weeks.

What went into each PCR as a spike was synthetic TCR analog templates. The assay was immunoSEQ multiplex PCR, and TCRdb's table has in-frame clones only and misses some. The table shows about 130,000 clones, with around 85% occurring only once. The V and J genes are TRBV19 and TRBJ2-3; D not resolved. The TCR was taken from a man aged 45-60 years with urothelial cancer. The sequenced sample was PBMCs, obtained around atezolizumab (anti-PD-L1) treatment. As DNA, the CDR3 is TGTGCCAGTAGTACGGTCACAGATACGCAGTATTTT. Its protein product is CASSTVTDTQYF.